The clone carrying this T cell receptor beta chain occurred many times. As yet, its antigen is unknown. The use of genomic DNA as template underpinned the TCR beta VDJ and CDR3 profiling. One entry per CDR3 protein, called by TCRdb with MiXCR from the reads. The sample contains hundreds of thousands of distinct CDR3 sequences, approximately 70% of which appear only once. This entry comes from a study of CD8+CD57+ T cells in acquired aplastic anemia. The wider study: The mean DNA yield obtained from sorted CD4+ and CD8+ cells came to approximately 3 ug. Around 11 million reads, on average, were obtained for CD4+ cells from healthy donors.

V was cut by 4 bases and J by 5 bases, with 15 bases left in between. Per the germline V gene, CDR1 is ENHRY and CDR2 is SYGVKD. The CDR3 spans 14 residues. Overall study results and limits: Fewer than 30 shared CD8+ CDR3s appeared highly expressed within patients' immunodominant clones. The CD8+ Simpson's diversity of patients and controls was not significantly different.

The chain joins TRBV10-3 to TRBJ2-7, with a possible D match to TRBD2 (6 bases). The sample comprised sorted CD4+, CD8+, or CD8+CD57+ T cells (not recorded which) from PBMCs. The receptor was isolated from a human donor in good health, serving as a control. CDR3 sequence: CAISARLETNEQYF. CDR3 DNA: TGTGCCATCAGTGCGAGACTAGAAACGAACGAGCAGTACTTC.